This is a list of T cell receptor beta chains from one sample in a study of T cells in Graves' hyperthyroidism and ophthalmopathy. In TCRdb, the multiplex PCR reads were re-called with MiXCR into one record per CDR3 protein. The table includes about 380,000 distinct CDR3 sequences, around 20% detected once. The source material was blood. Receptors were obtained from a man aged 18 to 29 with Graves' ophthalmopathy. Each CDR3 is given with its conserved first and last residue. D genes are given only for firm matches. Only part of the rows carry a size: once, few, many, or a class if the clone is expanded.

D: TRBD1
size: many
V: TRBV27
J: TRBJ2-5
DNA: TGTGCCAGCAAGCTAGACAGGGATAACCAAGAGACCCAGTACTTC
CDR3: CASKLDRDNQETQYF

D: TRBD1
size: -
V: TRBV28
J: TRBJ1-6
DNA: TGTGCCAGCAGTTTACAGGGACAGGGGGGGAATTCACCCCTCCACTTT
CDR3: CASSLQGQGGNSPLHF

D: -
size: few
V: TRBV24-1
J: TRBJ1-2
DNA: TGTGCCGCGGGGTCGGGGTCATCCGGCTACACCTTC
CDR3: CAAGSGSSGYTF

D: -
size: -
V: TRBV29-1
J: TRBJ2-1
DNA: TGCAGCGTTGGGAACAATGAGCAGTTCTTC
CDR3: CSVGNNEQFF

D: -
size: many
V: TRBV2
J: TRBJ2-5
DNA: TGTGCCAGCATTGGGGCCGGGAAAGAGACCCAGTACTTC
CDR3: CASIGAGKETQYF

D: -
size: many
V: TRBV3-1
J: TRBJ1-2
DNA: TGTGCCAGCAGCGAGACCCTCTATGGCTACACCTTC
CDR3: CASSETLYGYTF

D: TRBD1
size: -
V: TRBV5-8
J: TRBJ2-3
DNA: TGTGCCAGCAGGTTGAGGACAGGGGGAAGAAATACGCAGTATTTT
CDR3: CASRLRTGGRNTQYF

D: -
size: many
V: TRBV7-9
J: TRBJ2-2
DNA: TGTGCCAGCAGCTTCAATCCGGCAGGGGCATCTGGGGAGCTGTTTTTT
CDR3: CASSFNPAGASGELFF

D: TRBD1
size: -
V: TRBV29-1
J: TRBJ1-4
DNA: TGCAGCGCTTCGATTGGACAGGGCGATAATGAAAAACTGTTTTTT
CDR3: CSASIGQGDNEKLFF

D: TRBD1
size: many
V: TRBV11-2
J: TRBJ1-3
DNA: TGTGCCAGCAGCTCAATAAGGTCCCCCCGGGACAGGGGAACTGGAAACACCATATATTTT
CDR3: CASSSIRSPRDRGTGNTIYF

D: -
size: many
V: TRBV7-3
J: TRBJ2-5
DNA: TGTGCCAGCAGCTTAGGGACTGGAGGGACCCAGTACTTC
CDR3: CASSLGTGGTQYF

D: -
size: many
V: TRBV4-1
J: TRBJ1-1
DNA: TGCGCCAGCAGCCAAGAAGCAGCCTCAAACACTGAAGCTTTCTTT
CDR3: CASSQEAASNTEAFF

D: -
size: -
V: TRBV20-1
J: TRBJ2-7
DNA: TGCAGTGCTAGAGATGGTAGAAACTCCTACGAGCAGTACTTC
CDR3: CSARDGRNSYEQYF

D: -
size: once
V: TRBV12-3/TRBV12-4
J: TRBJ2-5
DNA: TGTGCCAGCAGTTTAGCGCCGGGGCTAACGGAGACCCAGTACTTC
CDR3: CASSLAPGLTETQYF

D: TRBD1
size: many
V: TRBV7-2
J: TRBJ1-4
DNA: TGTGCCAGCAGCCCTCGGACAGGGGACGAAAAACTGTTTTTT
CDR3: CASSPRTGDEKLFF

D: -
size: few
V: TRBV5-1
J: TRBJ1-2
DNA: TGCGCCAGCAGCTTGACAGATCCTAACTATGGCTACACCTTC
CDR3: CASSLTDPNYGYTF

D: -
size: many
V: TRBV5-1
J: TRBJ1-6
DNA: TGCGCCAGCAGCTTGGGAGCAACAACGCTTGTGGAACCCCTCCACTTT
CDR3: CASSLGATTLVEPLHF

D: -
size: -
V: TRBV9
J: TRBJ2-2
DNA: TGTGCCAGCAGCGCGCTCAGGAACACCGGGGAGCTGTTTTTT
CDR3: CASSALRNTGELFF

D: -
size: many
V: TRBV11-2
J: TRBJ2-3
DNA: TGTGCCAGCAGCTTAGCTAGTGCCGCAGATACGCAGTATTTT
CDR3: CASSLASAADTQYF

D: -
size: many
V: TRBV5-1
J: TRBJ1-2
DNA: TGCGCCAGCAGCGCAGATTCCTCAGCTAACTATGGCTACACCTTC
CDR3: CASSADSSANYGYTF

D: -
size: -
V: TRBV19
J: TRBJ2-5
DNA: TGTGCCAGTCAACTCGGGGAGACCCAGTACTTC
CDR3: CASQLGETQYF

D: -
size: few
V: TRBV29-1
J: TRBJ1-2
DNA: TGCAGCGTTGAAGAAGGCTACACCTTC
CDR3: CSVEEGYTF

D: -
size: -
V: TRBV4-1
J: TRBJ1-6
DNA: TGCGCCAGCAGCTTTCGAGAGGGGGGACCCATTGGTCCCCTCCACTTT
CDR3: CASSFREGGPIGPLHF

D: TRBD2
size: -
V: TRBV7-2
J: TRBJ2-2
DNA: TGTGCCAGCAGCGCCTTAGCGGGGGTCAACACCGGGGAGCTGTTTTTT
CDR3: CASSALAGVNTGELFF

D: -
size: many
V: TRBV20-1
J: TRBJ1-4
DNA: TGCAGTGCCAACCCTGGGGACGCGGTAGGAAAACTGTTTTTT
CDR3: CSANPGDAVGKLFF

D: -
size: many
V: TRBV28
J: TRBJ1-5
DNA: TGTGCCACCTCCTCACCAAATGGCAATCAGCCCCAGCATTTT
CDR3: CATSSPNGNQPQHF

D: -
size: -
V: TRBV6-4
J: TRBJ2-7
DNA: TGTGCCAGCAGTGAATATCACCTTGGCGAGCAGTACTTC
CDR3: CASSEYHLGEQYF

D: -
size: many
V: TRBV3-1
J: TRBJ2-1
DNA: TGTGCCAGCAGCCAACCGCCCGGGGCTAGGGGTGAGCAGTTCTTC
CDR3: CASSQPPGARGEQFF

D: TRBD2
size: many
V: TRBV7-3
J: TRBJ2-1
DNA: TGTGCCAGCAGCCCCGGGACTAGCGGTTACTACAATGAGCAGTTCTTC
CDR3: CASSPGTSGYYNEQFF

D: -
size: few
V: TRBV28
J: TRBJ2-6
DNA: TGTGCCAGCAGCCGGATAGGGGGGCCTGGGGCCAACGTCCTGACTTTC
CDR3: CASSRIGGPGANVLTF

D: -
size: -
V: TRBV3-1
J: TRBJ2-3
DNA: TGTGCCAGCAGCCAGGAAATTGGCGATACGCAGTATTTT
CDR3: CASSQEIGDTQYF

D: TRBD1
size: few
V: TRBV20-1
J: TRBJ2-7
DNA: TGCAGTGCTAGGCGGACAGGGGAGACCTACGAGCAGTACTTC
CDR3: CSARRTGETYEQYF

D: -
size: few
V: TRBV6-1
J: TRBJ1-2
DNA: TGTGCCAGCAGTGAATCCCAGACCTATGGCTACACCTTC
CDR3: CASSESQTYGYTF

D: -
size: -
V: TRBV6-1
J: TRBJ1-6
DNA: TGTGCCAGCAGTGAAGTGGATACTTCACCCCTCCACTTT
CDR3: CASSEVDTSPLHF

D: -
size: once
V: TRBV18
J: TRBJ1-1
DNA: TGTGCCAGCTCACAAGGGGAGGGGCTCGACGCTTTCTTT
CDR3: CASSQGEGLDAFF

D: -
size: -
V: TRBV14
J: TRBJ2-1
DNA: TGTGCCAGCAGCAAACTTTCTACCCTGGGGAGCTACAATGAGCAGTTCTTC
CDR3: CASSKLSTLGSYNEQFF

D: -
size: -
V: TRBV12-3/TRBV12-4
J: TRBJ2-7
DNA: TGTGCCAGCAGGTTGAAGGGCTACGAGCAGTACTTC
CDR3: CASRLKGYEQYF

D: -
size: many
V: TRBV20-1
J: TRBJ1-2
DNA: TGCAGTGCTAGAAGCACCCAAGAAGCTGGCTACACCTTC
CDR3: CSARSTQEAGYTF

D: TRBD1
size: few
V: TRBV7-9
J: TRBJ2-7
DNA: TGTGCCACGACAGGGACCATCGAGCAGTACTTC
CDR3: CATTGTIEQYF

D: -
size: many
V: TRBV28
J: TRBJ1-2
DNA: TGTGCCAGCAGTGAACATATTCCTAACTATGGCTACACCTTC
CDR3: CASSEHIPNYGYTF